One sample yielded the 15 T cell receptor beta chains listed below, sequenced in a study of beta chain features in type 1 diabetes. Study results and caveats: Among patients with Type 1 diabetes, TCRB CDR3s were moderately but significantly shorter in every one of the four CD4+ subsets.

The antigens these receptors bind are not known. Isolated RNA was reverse transcribed in full, so expressed TCRB transcripts were sequenced. Sequencing was performed with immunoSEQ multiplex PCR; in TCRdb, only in-frame clones are kept and a portion is missing. The sample shows 230,000 or so clones, around 16% of them seen only once. Specimen: naive CD4+ T cells from blood. These receptors originate from a man in his thirties or forties with type 1 diabetes.

The chain uses TRBV7-9 and TRBJ2-5; 7 bases fit TRBD1. The length of the CDR3 is 14 residues. Germline V gene lookup returns CDR1 SEHNR and CDR2 FQNEAQ (reference sequence). V trimming: 4 bases; J trimming: 1 base; junction bases outside the gene matches: 3. CDR3 sequence reads: CASSYTGAQETQYF. The CDR3 coding sequence is TGTGCCAGCAGCTATACAGGGGCCCAAGAGACCCAGTACTTC.

This clone was detected a few times. Distinct nucleotide sequences in the sample also encode this CDR3. The CDR3 region has the DNA TGCAGCGTTGACAGTTCTGGCTACACCTTC. Translating it yields CSVDSSGYTF. The chain combines TRBV29-1 with TRBJ1-2; no clear D gene. The CDR3 is made up of 10 amino acids. CDR1 SQVTM and CDR2 ANQGSEA come from the germline V gene. Between the trimmed V and J ends, which lost 3 bases and 7 bases, there was a span of 6 bases.

Turning to this clone: Distinct nucleotide sequences in the sample also encode this CDR3. V gene TRBV7-9 combines with J gene TRBJ2-3; D ambiguous. Germline lookup yields CDR1 SEHNR and CDR2 FQNEAQ (reference sequence). Trimming stripped 6 bases from V and 2 bases from J, with 3 bases between. The CDR3 is 11 residues long. The CDR3 loop reads CASSPTDTQYF. The CDR3, as DNA: TGTGCCAGCAGTCCCACAGATACGCAGTATTTT.

This clone occurred a few times. The V and J genes are TRBV25-1 and TRBJ2-7; D is unresolved. The CDR3 consists of 13 residues. The V gene lost 3 bases and the J gene lost 0 bases, with 6 bases spanning the gap. Germline loops: CDR1 MGHDK, CDR2 SYGVNS. CDR3 region: CASSEVNSYEQYF. The CDR3 coding sequence is TGTGCCAGCAGTGAGGTCAACTCCTACGAGCAGTACTTC.

This clone was found a few times. The chain uses TRBV18 and TRBJ1-1, with D possibly being TRBD1 (6 bases). The CDR3 length is 15 residues. CDR1 and CDR2 from the germline V gene are KGHSH and LQKENI. V was clipped by 1 base and J by 4 bases, with 13 bases between them. The CDR3 bases are TGTGCCAGCTCACCACGGACAGCGGGGGTCACTGAAGCTTTCTTT. It encodes CASSPRTAGVTEAFF. The entire variable domain, with the rest obtained from reference TRBV18 and TRBJ1-1, is as follows: NAGVMQNPRHLVRRRGQEARLRCSPMKGHSHVYWYRQLPEEGLKFMVYLQKENIIDESGMPKERFSAEFPKEGPSILRIQQVVRGDSAAYFCASSPRTAGVTEAFFGQGTRLTVV.

The sample holds a few counts of this clone. The chain combines TRBV29-1 with TRBJ2-3, with TRBD2 matching over 7 bases. Germline V gene lookup returns CDR1 SQVTM and CDR2 ANQGSEA. CDR3 length equals 16 residues. V trimming: 5 bases; J trimming: 1 base; junction bases outside the gene matches: 12. The CDR3 coding sequence is TGCAGCGTTCTGGCGGGAGAACGGTGGGGCACAGATACGCAGTATTTT. Translation: CSVLAGERWGTDTQYF.

The V gene is TRBV7-9, the J gene TRBJ2-3; D gene unclear. Trimming removed 5 bases at V and 6 bases at J, with 12 bases between. CDR1 is SEHNR and CDR2 is FQNEAQ in the germline V gene (reference sequence). The CDR3 totals 13 residues. The CDR3 protein is CASSLNPTDTQYF. In nucleotides, the CDR3 is TGTGCCAGCAGCCTCAACCCGACGGATACGCAGTATTTT.

This clone was observed a few times. The chain carries TRBV5-1 and TRBJ2-7; D is perhaps TRBD1 or TRBD2 (6 bases each). The CDR3 spans 14 residues. V lost 1 base, J lost 2 bases, and 10 bases lay in between. CDR1 and CDR2 from the germline V gene are SGHRS and YFSETQ. The CDR3 reads CASSLSGEAYEQYF. DNA for the CDR3: TGCGCCAGCAGCTTGTCAGGGGAGGCCTACGAGCAGTACTTC.

Only a few counts were recorded for this clone. V and J are TRBV6-6 and TRBJ2-5; the D is unclear. V gave up 0 bases and J gave up 5 bases, with 13 bases separating them. Germline CDR1 and CDR2: MNHNY and SVGAGI (reference sequence). This CDR3 region has 15 residues. The CDR3 nucleotides read TGTGCCAGCAGTTACTCGATCTGGGGTCAGGAGACCCAGTACTTC. Amino acid sequence: CASSYSIWGQETQYF.

This clone came up a few times. Because the CDR3 is missing its conserved closing phenylalanine or tryptophan, this is likely a read error. The limits of the CDR3 on the DNA are not certain, so only TCRdb's listed CDR3 is given. The chain employs TRBV21-1 and TRBJ2-7; the tabulated D call, TRBD1, remains unverified against the DNA. TRBV21-1 is marked as a pseudogene. The CDR3 has 13 residues if both end residues are counted. The CDR3 here is CASSKVGSGDRPP.

This clone occurred a few times. The chain carries TRBV7-6 and TRBJ2-1; 13 bases line up with TRBD2. Germline CDR1 reads SGHVS; CDR2 reads FNYEAQ. V shed 3 bases and J 10 bases; nucleotides not matched to a gene: 9. There are 16 residues in the CDR3. The CDR3 loop reads CASSFQRTSGSGEQFF. Here the CDR3 DNA reads TGTGCCAGCAGCTTCCAGCGGACTAGCGGGAGCGGGGAGCAGTTCTTC.

This clone was counted only a few times. V usage is TRBV28 and J usage is TRBJ2-4; D is undetermined. V was shortened by 5 bases and J by 9 bases, with 17 bases between the two germline ends. CDR1 and CDR2 from the germline V gene are MDHEN and SYDVKM. The CDR3 spans 14 residues. This chain's CDR3 is CASSPGGSPSIQYF. The DNA for the CDR3 is TGTGCCAGCAGTCCAGGCGGCAGCCCAAGCATTCAGTACTTC.

V usage is TRBV19 and J usage is TRBJ2-6, with 7 bases identical to TRBD1. The length of the CDR3 is 16 residues. J was trimmed by 1 base and V by 5 bases; bases with no gene match: 5. Germline CDR1 and CDR2: LNHDA and SQIVND (reference sequence). CDR3 nucleotides: TGTGCCAGTAGTGCCGCCAGGGGGTCTGGGGCCAACGTCCTGACTTTC. This encodes CASSAARGSGANVLTF.

In its sample, this clone was seen a few times. This chain joins TRBV30 and TRBJ1-3, with TRBD1 matching 7 bases. This CDR3 has 15 residues. The germline V gene has CDR1 GTSNPN and CDR2 SVGIG (reference sequence). V gave up 4 bases and J gave up 2 bases; unmatched junction bases: 8. CDR3 loop: CAWTRGQGAGNTIYF. The CDR3 nucleotides read TGTGCCTGGACTCGAGGGCAGGGGGCTGGAAACACCATATATTTT.

In this sample, this clone turned up a few times. The chain employs TRBV6-6 and TRBJ1-3; the D gene is possibly TRBD1 (6 bases). The CDR3 length is 15 residues. V shed 6 bases and J shed 3 bases, with 15 bases lying between them. Germline lookup yields CDR1 MNHNY and CDR2 SVGAGI (reference sequence). CDR3 in amino acids: CASSPPDSYGNTIYF. CDR3 nucleotides: TGTGCCAGCAGCCCACCGGACAGTTATGGAAACACCATATATTTT.